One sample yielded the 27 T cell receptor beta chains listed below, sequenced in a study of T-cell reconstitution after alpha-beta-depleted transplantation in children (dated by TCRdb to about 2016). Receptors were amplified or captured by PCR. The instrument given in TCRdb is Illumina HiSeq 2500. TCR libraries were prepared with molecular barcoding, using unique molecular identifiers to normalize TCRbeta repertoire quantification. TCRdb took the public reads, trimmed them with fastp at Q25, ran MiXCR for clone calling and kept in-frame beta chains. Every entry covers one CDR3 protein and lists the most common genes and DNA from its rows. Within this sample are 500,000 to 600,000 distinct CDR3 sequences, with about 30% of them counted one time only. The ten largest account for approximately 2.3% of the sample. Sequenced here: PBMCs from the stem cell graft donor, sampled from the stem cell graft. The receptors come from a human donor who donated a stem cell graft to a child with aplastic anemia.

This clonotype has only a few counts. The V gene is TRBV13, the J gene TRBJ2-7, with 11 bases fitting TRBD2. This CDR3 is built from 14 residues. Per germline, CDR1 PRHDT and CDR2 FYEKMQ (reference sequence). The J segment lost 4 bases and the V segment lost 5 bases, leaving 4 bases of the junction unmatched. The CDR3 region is CASSRLAGMYEQYF. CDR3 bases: TGTGCCAGCAGCCGACTAGCGGGAATGTACGAGCAGTACTTC.

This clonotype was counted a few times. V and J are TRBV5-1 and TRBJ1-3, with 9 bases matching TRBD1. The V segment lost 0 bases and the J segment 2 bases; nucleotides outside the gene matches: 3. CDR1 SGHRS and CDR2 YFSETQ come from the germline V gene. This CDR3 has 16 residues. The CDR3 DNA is TGCGCCAGCAGCTTGGGACAGGGGGAGGCTGGAAACACCATATATTTT. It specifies CASSLGQGEAGNTIYF.

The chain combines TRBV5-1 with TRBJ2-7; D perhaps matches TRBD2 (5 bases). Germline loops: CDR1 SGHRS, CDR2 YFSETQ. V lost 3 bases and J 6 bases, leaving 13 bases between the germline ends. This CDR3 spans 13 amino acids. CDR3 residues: CASSSGLDGEQYF. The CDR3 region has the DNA TGCGCCAGCAGCTCGGGATTAGACGGCGAGCAGTACTTC. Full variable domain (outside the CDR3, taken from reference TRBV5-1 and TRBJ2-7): KAGVTQTPRYLIKTRGQQVTLSCSPISGHRSVSWYQQTPGQGLQFLFEYFSETQRNKGNFPGRFSGRQFSNSRSEMNVSTLELGDSALYLCASSSGLDGEQYFGPGTRLTVT.

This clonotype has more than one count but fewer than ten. CDR3 loop: CASSAPPEGEQYV. The CDR3 nucleotides are TGTGCCAGCAGCGCGCCCCCGGAGGGGGAGCAGTACGTC. The chain couples TRBV9 to TRBJ2-7; tentative D call: TRBD2 (6 bases). CDR1 is SGDLS and CDR2 is YYNGEE in the germline V gene. The V end lost 3 bases, the J end lost 7 bases, and 14 bases lay between the germline ends. The CDR3 has 13 residues.

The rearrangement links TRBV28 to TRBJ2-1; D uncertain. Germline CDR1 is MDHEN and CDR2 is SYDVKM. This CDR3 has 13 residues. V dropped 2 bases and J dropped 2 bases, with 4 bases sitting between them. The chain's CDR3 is CASSLQPYNEQFF. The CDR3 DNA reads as TGTGCCAGCAGTTTACAACCCTACAATGAGCAGTTCTTC.

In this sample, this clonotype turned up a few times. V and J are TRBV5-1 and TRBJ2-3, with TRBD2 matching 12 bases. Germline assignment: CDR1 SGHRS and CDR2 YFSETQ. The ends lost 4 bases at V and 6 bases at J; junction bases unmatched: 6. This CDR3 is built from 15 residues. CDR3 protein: CASSLTSGRFDTQYF. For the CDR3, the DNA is TGCGCCAGCAGCCTAACTAGCGGGAGGTTCGATACGCAGTATTTT.

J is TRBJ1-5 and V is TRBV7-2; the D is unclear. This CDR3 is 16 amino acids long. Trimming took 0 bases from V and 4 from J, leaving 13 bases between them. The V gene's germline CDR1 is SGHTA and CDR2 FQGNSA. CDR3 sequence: CASSLARTVGNQPQHF. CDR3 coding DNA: TGTGCCAGCAGCTTAGCGAGGACGGTGGGGAATCAGCCCCAGCATTTT.

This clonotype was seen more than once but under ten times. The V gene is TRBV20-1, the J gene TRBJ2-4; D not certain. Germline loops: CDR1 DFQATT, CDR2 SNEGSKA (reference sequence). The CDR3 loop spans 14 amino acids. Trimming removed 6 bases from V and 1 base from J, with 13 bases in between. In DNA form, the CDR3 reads TGCAGTGCGACAACACCTTCGGCCAAAAACATTCAGTACTTC. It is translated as CSATTPSAKNIQYF.

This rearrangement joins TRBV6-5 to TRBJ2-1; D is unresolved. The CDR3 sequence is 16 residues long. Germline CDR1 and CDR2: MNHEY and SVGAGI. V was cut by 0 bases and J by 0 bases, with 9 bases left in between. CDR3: CASSYSYHDSYNEQFF. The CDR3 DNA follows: TGTGCCAGCAGTTACTCGTATCACGACTCCTACAATGAGCAGTTCTTC.

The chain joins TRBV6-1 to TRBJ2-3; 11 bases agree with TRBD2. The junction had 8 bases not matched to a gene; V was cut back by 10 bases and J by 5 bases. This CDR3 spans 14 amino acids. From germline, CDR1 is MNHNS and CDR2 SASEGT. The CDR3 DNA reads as TGTGCCACAATAGCGGGAGGGCCGGGAGATACGCAGTATTTT. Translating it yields CATIAGGPGDTQYF.

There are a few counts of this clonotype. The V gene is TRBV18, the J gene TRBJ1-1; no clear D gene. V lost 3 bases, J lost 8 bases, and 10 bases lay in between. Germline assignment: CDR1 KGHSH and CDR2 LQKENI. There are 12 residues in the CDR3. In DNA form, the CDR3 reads TGTGCCAGCTCACCTAGGGCAAGGGAAGCTTTCTTT. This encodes CASSPRAREAFF.

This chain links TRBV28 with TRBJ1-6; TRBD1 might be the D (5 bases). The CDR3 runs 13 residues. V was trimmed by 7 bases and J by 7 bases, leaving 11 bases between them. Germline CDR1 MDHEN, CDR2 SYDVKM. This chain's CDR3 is CASKTVLNSPLHF. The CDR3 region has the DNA TGTGCCAGCAAGACAGTCCTAAATTCACCCCTCCACTTT.

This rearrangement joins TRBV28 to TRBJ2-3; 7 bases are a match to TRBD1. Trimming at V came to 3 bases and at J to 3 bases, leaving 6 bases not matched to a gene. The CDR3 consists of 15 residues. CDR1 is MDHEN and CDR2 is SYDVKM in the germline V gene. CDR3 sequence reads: CASSFGDRETDTQYF. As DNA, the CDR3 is TGTGCCAGCAGTTTTGGTGACAGGGAAACAGATACGCAGTATTTT.

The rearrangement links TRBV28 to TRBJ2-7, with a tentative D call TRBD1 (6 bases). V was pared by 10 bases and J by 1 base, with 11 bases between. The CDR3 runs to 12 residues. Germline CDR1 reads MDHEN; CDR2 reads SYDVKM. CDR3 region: CAIFDRSYEQYF. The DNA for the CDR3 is TGTGCCATCTTTGACAGGTCCTACGAGCAGTACTTC.

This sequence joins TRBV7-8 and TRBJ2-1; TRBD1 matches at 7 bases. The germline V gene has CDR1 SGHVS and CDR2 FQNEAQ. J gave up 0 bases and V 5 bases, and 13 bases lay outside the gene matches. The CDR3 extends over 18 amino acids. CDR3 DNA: TGTGCCAGCAGCATGTGGACAGGAGTAATAACCTCCTACAATGAGCAGTTCTTC. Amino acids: CASSMWTGVITSYNEQFF.

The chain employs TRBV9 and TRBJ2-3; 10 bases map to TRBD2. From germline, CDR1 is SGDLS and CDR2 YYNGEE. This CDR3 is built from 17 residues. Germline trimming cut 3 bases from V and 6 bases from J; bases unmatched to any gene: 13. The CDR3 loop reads CASSGPTAGGPGDTQYF. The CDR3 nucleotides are TGTGCCAGCAGCGGGCCTACAGCGGGAGGGCCGGGGGATACGCAGTATTTT.

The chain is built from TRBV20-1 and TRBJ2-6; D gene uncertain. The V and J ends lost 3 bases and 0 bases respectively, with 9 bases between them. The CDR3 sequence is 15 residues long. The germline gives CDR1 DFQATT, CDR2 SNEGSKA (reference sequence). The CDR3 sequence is CSASSSVSGANVLTF. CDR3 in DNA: TGCAGTGCTAGTTCCTCAGTCTCTGGGGCCAACGTCCTGACTTTC.

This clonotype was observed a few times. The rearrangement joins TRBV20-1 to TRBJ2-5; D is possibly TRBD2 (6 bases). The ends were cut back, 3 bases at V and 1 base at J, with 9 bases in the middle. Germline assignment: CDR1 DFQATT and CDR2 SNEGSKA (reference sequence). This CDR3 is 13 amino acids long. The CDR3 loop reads CSARDGGQETQYF. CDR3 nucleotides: TGCAGTGCTAGGGACGGGGGCCAAGAGACCCAGTACTTC.

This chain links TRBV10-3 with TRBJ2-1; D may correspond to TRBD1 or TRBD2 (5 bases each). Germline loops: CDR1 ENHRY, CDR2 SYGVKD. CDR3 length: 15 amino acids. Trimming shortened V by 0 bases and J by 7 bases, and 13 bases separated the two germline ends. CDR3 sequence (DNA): TGTGCCATCAGTGAGTCAAGCGCCGAGGGGAATGAGCAGTTCTTC. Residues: CAISESSAEGNEQFF.

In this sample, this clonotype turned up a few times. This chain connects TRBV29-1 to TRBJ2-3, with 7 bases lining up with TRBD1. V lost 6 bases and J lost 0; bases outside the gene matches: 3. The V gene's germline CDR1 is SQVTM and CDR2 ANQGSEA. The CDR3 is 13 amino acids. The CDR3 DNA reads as TGCAGCGTATGGGACAGTAGCACAGATACGCAGTATTTT. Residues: CSVWDSSTDTQYF.

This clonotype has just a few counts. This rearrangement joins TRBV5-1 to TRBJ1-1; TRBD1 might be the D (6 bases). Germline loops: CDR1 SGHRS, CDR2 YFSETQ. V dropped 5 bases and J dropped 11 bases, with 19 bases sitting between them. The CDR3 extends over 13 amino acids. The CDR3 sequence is CASRAPGQKEAFF. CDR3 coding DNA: TGCGCCAGCAGAGCCCCGGGACAAAAGGAGGCTTTCTTT.

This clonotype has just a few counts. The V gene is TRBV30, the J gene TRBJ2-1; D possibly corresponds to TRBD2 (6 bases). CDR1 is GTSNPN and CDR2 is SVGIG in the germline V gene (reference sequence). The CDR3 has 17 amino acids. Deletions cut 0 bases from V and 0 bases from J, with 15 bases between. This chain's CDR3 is CAWSVPEGRRSYNEQFF. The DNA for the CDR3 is TGTGCCTGGAGTGTACCGGAGGGCCGACGCTCCTACAATGAGCAGTTCTTC.

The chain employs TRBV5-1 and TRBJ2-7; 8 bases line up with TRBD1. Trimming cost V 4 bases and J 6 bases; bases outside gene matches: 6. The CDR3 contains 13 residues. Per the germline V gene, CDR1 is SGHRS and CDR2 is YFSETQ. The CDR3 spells CASSTTGAGEQYV. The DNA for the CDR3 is TGCGCCAGCAGCACGACAGGGGCCGGCGAGCAGTACGTC.

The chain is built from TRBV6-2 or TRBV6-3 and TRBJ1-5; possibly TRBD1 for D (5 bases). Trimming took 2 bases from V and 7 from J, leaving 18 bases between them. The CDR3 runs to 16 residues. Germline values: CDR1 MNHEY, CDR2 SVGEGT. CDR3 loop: CASSYKRGETDQPQHF. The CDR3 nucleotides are TGTGCCAGCAGTTACAAGCGGGGGGAAACGGACCAGCCCCAGCATTTT.

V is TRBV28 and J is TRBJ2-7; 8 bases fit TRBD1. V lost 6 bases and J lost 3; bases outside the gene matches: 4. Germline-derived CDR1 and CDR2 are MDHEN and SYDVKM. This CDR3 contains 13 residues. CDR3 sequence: CASRLTGDYEQYF. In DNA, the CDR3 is TGTGCCAGCAGGCTGACAGGGGACTACGAGCAGTACTTC.

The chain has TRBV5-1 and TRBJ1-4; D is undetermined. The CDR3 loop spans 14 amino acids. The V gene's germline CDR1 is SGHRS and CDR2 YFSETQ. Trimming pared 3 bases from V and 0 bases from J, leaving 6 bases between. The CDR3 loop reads CASSSSSTNEKLFF. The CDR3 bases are TGCGCCAGCAGCTCCTCCTCAACTAATGAAAAACTGTTTTTT.

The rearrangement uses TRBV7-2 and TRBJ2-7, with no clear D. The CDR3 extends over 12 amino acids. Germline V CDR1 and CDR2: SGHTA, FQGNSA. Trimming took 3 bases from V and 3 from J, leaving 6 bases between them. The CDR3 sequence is CASSFIIYEQYF. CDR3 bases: TGTGCCAGCAGCTTTATCATCTACGAGCAGTACTTC.